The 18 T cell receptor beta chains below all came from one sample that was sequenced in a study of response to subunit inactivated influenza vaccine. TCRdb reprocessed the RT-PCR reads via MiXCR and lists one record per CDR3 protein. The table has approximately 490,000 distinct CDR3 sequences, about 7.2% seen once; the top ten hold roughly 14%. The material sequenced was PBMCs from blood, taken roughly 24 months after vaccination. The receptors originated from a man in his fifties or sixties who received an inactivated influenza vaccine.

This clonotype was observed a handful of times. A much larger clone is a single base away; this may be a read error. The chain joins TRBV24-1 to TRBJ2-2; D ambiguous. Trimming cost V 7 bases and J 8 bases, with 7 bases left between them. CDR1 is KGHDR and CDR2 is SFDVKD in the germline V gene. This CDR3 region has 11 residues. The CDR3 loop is CATSPGGELFF. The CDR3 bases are TGTGCCACCAGCCCCGGAGGGGAGCTGTTTTTT.

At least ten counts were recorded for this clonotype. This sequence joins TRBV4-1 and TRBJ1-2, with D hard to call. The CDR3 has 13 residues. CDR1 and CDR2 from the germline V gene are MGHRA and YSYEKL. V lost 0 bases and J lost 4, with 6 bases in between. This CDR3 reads CASSQDTGYGYTF. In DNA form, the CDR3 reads TGCGCCAGCAGCCAAGATACGGGCTATGGCTACACCTTC.

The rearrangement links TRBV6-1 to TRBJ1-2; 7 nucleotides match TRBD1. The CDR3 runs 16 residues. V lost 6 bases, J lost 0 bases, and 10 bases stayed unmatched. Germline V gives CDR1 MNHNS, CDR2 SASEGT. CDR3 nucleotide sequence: TGTGCCAGCAGAGACCGGACAGGACGAGCTAACTATGGCTACACCTTC. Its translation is CASRDRTGRANYGYTF.

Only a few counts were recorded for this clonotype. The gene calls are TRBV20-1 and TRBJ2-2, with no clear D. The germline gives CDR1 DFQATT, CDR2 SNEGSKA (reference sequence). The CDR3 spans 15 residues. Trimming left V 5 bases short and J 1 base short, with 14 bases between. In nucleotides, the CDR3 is TGCAGTGCTCCGAAGGAGCACCTGAACACCGGGGAGCTGTTTTTT. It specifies CSAPKEHLNTGELFF.

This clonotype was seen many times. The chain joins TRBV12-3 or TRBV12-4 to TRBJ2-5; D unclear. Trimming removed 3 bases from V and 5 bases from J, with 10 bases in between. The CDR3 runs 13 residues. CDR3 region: CASSFTQRETQYF. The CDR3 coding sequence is TGTGCCAGCAGTTTTACCCAAAGGGAGACCCAGTACTTC.

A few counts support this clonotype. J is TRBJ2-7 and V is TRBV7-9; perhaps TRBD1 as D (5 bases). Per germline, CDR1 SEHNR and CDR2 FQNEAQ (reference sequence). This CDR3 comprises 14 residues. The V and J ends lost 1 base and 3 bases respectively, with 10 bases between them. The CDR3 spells CASSLVAGFYEQYF. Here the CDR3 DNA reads TGTGCCAGCAGCTTAGTTGCAGGGTTCTACGAGCAGTACTTC.

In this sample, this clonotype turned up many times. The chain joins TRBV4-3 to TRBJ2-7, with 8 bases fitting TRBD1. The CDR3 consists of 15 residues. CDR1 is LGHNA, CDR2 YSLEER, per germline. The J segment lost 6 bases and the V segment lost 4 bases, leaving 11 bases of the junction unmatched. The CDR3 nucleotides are TGCGCCAGCAGCCCGGGGACAGGTCCTTTGCCCGAGCAGTACTTC. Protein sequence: CASSPGTGPLPEQYF.

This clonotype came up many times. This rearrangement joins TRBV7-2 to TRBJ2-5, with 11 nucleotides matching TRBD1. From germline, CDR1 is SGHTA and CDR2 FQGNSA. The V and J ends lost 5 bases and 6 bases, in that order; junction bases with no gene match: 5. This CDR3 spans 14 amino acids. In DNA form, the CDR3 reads TGTGCCAGCAGCCCTGGACAGGGGGCGAAGACCCAGTACTTC. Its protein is CASSPGQGAKTQYF.

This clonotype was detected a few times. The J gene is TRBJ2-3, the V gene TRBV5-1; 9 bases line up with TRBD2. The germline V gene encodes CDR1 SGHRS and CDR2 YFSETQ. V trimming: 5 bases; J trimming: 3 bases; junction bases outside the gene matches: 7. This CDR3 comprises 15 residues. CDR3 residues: CASRWPSGETDTQYF. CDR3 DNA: TGCGCCAGCAGGTGGCCTAGCGGGGAGACAGATACGCAGTATTTT.

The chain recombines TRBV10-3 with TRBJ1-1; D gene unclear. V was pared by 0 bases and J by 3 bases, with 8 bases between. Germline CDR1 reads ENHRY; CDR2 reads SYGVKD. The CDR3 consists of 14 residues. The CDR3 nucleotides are TGTGCCATCAGTGAGTCTTTATTGGACACTGAAGCTTTCTTT. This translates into CAISESLLDTEAFF.

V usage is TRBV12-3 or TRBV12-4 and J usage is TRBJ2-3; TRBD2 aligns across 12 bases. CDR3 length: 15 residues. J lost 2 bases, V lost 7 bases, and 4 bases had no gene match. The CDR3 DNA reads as TGTGCCAGCACCCTAGCGGGGGGGTTCACAGATACGCAGTATTTT. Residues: CASTLAGGFTDTQYF.

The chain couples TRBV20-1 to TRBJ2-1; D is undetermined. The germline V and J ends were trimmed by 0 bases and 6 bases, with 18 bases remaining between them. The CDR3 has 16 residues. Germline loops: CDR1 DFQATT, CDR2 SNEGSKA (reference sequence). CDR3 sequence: CSARDRWEPFSNEQFF. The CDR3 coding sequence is TGCAGTGCTAGAGATAGGTGGGAACCCTTTAGCAATGAGCAGTTCTTC.

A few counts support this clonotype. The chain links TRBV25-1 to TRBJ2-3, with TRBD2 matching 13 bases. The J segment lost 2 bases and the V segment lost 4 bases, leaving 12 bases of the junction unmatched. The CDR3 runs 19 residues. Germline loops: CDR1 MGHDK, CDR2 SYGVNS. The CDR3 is CASSGPTRTSGSPTDTQYF. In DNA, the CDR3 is TGTGCCAGCAGTGGTCCTACCCGGACTAGCGGGAGCCCCACAGATACGCAGTATTTT.

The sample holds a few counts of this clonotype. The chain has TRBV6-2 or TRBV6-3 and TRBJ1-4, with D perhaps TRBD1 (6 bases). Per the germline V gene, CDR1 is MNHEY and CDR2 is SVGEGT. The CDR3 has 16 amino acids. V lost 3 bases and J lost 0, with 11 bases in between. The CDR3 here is CASSYLGTSTNEKLFF. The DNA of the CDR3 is TGTGCCAGCAGTTATTTGGGGACATCAACTAATGAAAAACTGTTTTTT.

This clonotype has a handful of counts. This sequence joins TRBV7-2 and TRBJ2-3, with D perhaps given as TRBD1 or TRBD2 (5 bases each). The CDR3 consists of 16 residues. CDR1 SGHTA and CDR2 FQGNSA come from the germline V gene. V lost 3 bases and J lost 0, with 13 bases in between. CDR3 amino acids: CASSFGMGRSTDTQYF. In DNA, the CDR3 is TGTGCCAGCAGCTTTGGTATGGGACGGAGCACAGATACGCAGTATTTT. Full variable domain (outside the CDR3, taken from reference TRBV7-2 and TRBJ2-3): GAGVSQSPSNKVTEKGKDVELRCDPISGHTALYWYRQSLGQGLEFLIYFQGNSAPDKSGLPSDRFSAERTGGSVSTLTIQRTQQEDSAVYLCASSFGMGRSTDTQYFGPGTRLTVL.

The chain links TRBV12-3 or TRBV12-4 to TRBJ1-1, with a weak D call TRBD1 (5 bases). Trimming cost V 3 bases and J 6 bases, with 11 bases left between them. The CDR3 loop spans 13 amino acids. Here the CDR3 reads CASSFNTGAEAFF. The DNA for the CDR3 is TGTGCCAGCAGTTTCAACACGGGGGCTGAAGCTTTCTTT.

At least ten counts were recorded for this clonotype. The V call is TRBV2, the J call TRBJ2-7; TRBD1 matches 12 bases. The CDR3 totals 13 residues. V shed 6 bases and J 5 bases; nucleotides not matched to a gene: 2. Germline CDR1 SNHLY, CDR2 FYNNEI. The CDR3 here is CASRGQGAHEQYF. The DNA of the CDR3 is TGTGCCAGCAGGGGACAGGGGGCTCACGAGCAGTACTTC.

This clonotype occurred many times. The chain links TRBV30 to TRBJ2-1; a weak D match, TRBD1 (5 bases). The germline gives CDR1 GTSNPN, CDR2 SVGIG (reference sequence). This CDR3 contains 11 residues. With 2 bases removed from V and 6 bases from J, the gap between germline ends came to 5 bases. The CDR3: CAWSRGNEQFF. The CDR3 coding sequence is TGTGCCTGGAGTAGGGGCAATGAGCAGTTCTTC.